This is a list of T cell receptor beta chains from one sample in a study of cytomegalovirus exposure and HLA in healthy donors. This table comes from immunoSEQ multiplex PCR, and its TCRdb copy is limited to in-frame clones, with some not included. The profile shows 150,000 or so clones, roughly 80% of them singletons. The specimen was PBMCs. These receptors were taken from a middle-aged man in good health and CMV-seronegative. CDR3s include the opening cysteine and the closing phenylalanine or tryptophan. The order of the fields is CDR3 DNA, CDR3 protein, clone size, D gene, V gene, J gene. The D gene is left open where the match is weak. Rows may omit the clone size; those that give it use once, few, many or a size class.

CDR3nt: TGTGCCAGCAGCCCGGTGGGGGGGTTAGGCGAGCAGTACTTC
CDR3aa: CASSPVGGLGEQYF
abundance: .
d_gene: TRBD2
v_gene: TRBV5-6
j_gene: TRBJ2-7

CDR3nt: TGTGCCAGCAGGACAGGGGGTTCCGGGAACACTGAAGCTTTCTTT
CDR3aa: CASRTGGSGNTEAFF
abundance: .
d_gene: TRBD1
v_gene: TRBV27
j_gene: TRBJ1-1

CDR3nt: TGTGCCAGCAGTAGCTCGACAGGGCTCAATCAGCCCCAGCATTTT
CDR3aa: CASSSSTGLNQPQHF
abundance: .
d_gene: TRBD1
v_gene: TRBV9
j_gene: TRBJ1-5

CDR3nt: TGTGCCAGCAGCTTGGGACAAGCCGACTATGGCTACACCTTC
CDR3aa: CASSLGQADYGYTF
abundance: .
d_gene: .
v_gene: TRBV5-4
j_gene: TRBJ1-2

CDR3nt: TGCGCCAGCAGCTTACAGGGGGCTGCCACTGAAGCTTTCTTT
CDR3aa: CASSLQGAATEAFF
abundance: .
d_gene: TRBD1
v_gene: TRBV5-1
j_gene: TRBJ1-1

CDR3nt: TGCGCCAGCAGCCAAGACGTTTTAGCGACAGATACGCAGTATTTT
CDR3aa: CASSQDVLATDTQYF
abundance: few
d_gene: .
v_gene: TRBV4-1
j_gene: TRBJ2-3

CDR3nt: TGCGCCAGCAGCTTGGTTAAGGGGGACACTGAAGCTTTCTTT
CDR3aa: CASSLVKGDTEAFF
abundance: once
d_gene: .
v_gene: TRBV5-1
j_gene: TRBJ1-1

CDR3nt: TGTGCCAGCAGCCTACAGGGACCTAGCACAGATACGCAGTATTTT
CDR3aa: CASSLQGPSTDTQYF
abundance: .
d_gene: .
v_gene: TRBV7-3
j_gene: TRBJ2-3

CDR3nt: TGCGCCAGCAGCCAAGTTGGCCTAGCGGGGCCCGGAGATACGCAGTATTTT
CDR3aa: CASSQVGLAGPGDTQYF
abundance: .
d_gene: TRBD2
v_gene: TRBV4-1
j_gene: TRBJ2-3

CDR3nt: TGCGCCAGCAGCTCCACAGGGTTGAACACTGAAGCTTTCTTT
CDR3aa: CASSSTGLNTEAFF
abundance: .
d_gene: .
v_gene: TRBV5-1
j_gene: TRBJ1-1

CDR3nt: TGTGCCAGCGAGACAGGCAACCTGGGACTAGCGGGGGCAGAGACCCAGTACTTC
CDR3aa: CASETGNLGLAGAETQYF
abundance: .
d_gene: TRBD2
v_gene: TRBV7-9
j_gene: TRBJ2-5

CDR3nt: TGTGCCAGCAGCTCACAGGGGAAAGACACCGGGGAGCTGTTTTTT
CDR3aa: CASSSQGKDTGELFF
abundance: .
d_gene: TRBD1
v_gene: TRBV7-9
j_gene: TRBJ2-2

CDR3nt: TGTGCCAGCAGCTTAGTGATAGGGGCTGGCACTGAAGCTTTCTTT
CDR3aa: CASSLVIGAGTEAFF
abundance: .
d_gene: .
v_gene: TRBV7-8
j_gene: TRBJ1-1

CDR3nt: TGTGCCAGCAGCCCAGACCCGGGGGGCCGGGGAGATACGCAGTATTTT
CDR3aa: CASSPDPGGRGDTQYF
abundance: .
d_gene: .
v_gene: TRBV9
j_gene: TRBJ2-3

CDR3nt: TGCGCCAGCAGCCAAGACAGGGACTCCTACGAGCAGTACTTC
CDR3aa: CASSQDRDSYEQYF
abundance: .
d_gene: .
v_gene: TRBV4-3
j_gene: TRBJ2-7

CDR3nt: TGTGCCAGCAGCTTAGGCAGGGAGCCCCAGCATTTT
CDR3aa: CASSLGREPQHF
abundance: .
d_gene: .
v_gene: TRBV7-9
j_gene: TRBJ1-5

CDR3nt: TGTGCCAGCAGTATTGACAGGAACCTAAATCAGCCCCAGCATTTT
CDR3aa: CASSIDRNLNQPQHF
abundance: .
d_gene: .
v_gene: TRBV6-5
j_gene: TRBJ1-5

CDR3nt: TGTGCCAGCAGTTCTAACAGGGGTTCCTACGAGCAGTACTTC
CDR3aa: CASSSNRGSYEQYF
abundance: .
d_gene: TRBD1
v_gene: TRBV27
j_gene: TRBJ2-7

CDR3nt: TGTGCCAGCAGCCCCCTGGGACTAGCGGGGGGGCGAGATACGCAGTATTTT
CDR3aa: CASSPLGLAGGRDTQYF
abundance: .
d_gene: TRBD2
v_gene: TRBV14
j_gene: TRBJ2-3

CDR3nt: TGTGCCAGTAGGGAACAGGGGCTCCTGCTGAACACTGAAGCTTTCTTT
CDR3aa: CASREQGLLLNTEAFF
abundance: .
d_gene: TRBD1
v_gene: TRBV19
j_gene: TRBJ1-1

CDR3nt: TGTGCCAGCAGCCCCAGGGGCTCTGGAAACACCATATATTTT
CDR3aa: CASSPRGSGNTIYF
abundance: .
d_gene: .
v_gene: TRBV7-8
j_gene: TRBJ1-3

CDR3nt: TGCAGCGTTGGAAGGGAGGAAAAACTGTTTTTT
CDR3aa: CSVGREEKLFF
abundance: .
d_gene: .
v_gene: TRBV29-1
j_gene: TRBJ1-4